The 2 T cell receptor beta chains below were found in one sample sequenced in a study of Ad26.COV2.S vaccination and SARS-CoV-2 variants (dated by TCRdb to about 2021). The meaning of the sample's treatment or condition label: roughly 20 received Ad26.COV2.S at low or high dose, single or two shots; roughly five received placebo; per-sample allocation not given. For vaccine and placebo recipients, repertoires were sequenced using samples collected on day 63 after the first injection. Library generation was performed with the immunoSEQ multiplex PCR assay. As stored in TCRdb, this immuneACCESS dataset retains in-frame rearrangements with V and J assigned. A fraction of the clones does not appear; measured against another copy, unresolved V genes explain less than half of the discrepancy, and the remainder lacks a known reason. Within this sample are some 400,000 clones, with approximately 89% of them counted one time only. The top ten constitute approximately 1.9% of the sample.

The sequencing here drew on peripheral blood, taken in a trial of Ad26.COV2.S vaccine versus placebo. Receptors were obtained from a person aged 18-60 years who received the Ad26.COV2.S COVID-19 vaccine or a placebo.

J is TRBJ2-7 and V is TRBV9, with 9 bases matching TRBD2. V shed 4 bases, J shed 2 bases, and the junction held 7 bases outside the gene matches. Germline assignment: CDR1 SGDLS and CDR2 YYNGEE. The CDR3 spans 15 residues. The chain's CDR3 is CASSFASGTAYEQYF. For the CDR3, the DNA is TGTGCCAGCAGCTTCGCTAGCGGGACAGCCTACGAGCAGTACTTC.

This chain uses TRBV9 with TRBJ2-7; 8 nucleotides agree with TRBD2. The CDR3 sequence is 18 residues long. CDR1 is SGDLS, CDR2 YYNGEE, per germline. Trimming took 0 bases from V and 2 from J; bases not matched to a gene: 13. The chain's CDR3 is CASSVATGTSSGTYEQYF. The CDR3 region has the DNA TGTGCCAGCAGCGTAGCTACCGGGACTAGTTCGGGGACCTACGAGCAGTACTTC.